This T cell receptor beta chain appears in the sequencing data of a study of OX40 agonist ivuxolimab in advanced cancers. Study in general: Hepatocellular carcinoma, melanoma, renal cell or head and neck cancer was diagnosed in the dose-escalation patients. Allowance was made for prior anti-PD-1, anti-PD-L1 or anti-CTLA-4 therapy, and 40% to 45% had some.

V was cut by 4 bases and J by 1 base, with 8 bases left in between. Germline assignment: CDR1 SGHRS and CDR2 YFSETQ. This CDR3 is built from 13 residues. The protocol was immunoSEQ multiplex PCR, while the TCRdb copy is restricted to in-frame clones and leaves out a portion. Found here are several thousand clones, about 90% of them singletons; the top ten hold approximately 4.7%. With baseline, cycle 4 day 1, and cycle 7 day 1 as timepoints, blood was sampled. The receptor comes from an adult with an advanced solid tumor such as melanoma, head and neck, liver or kidney cancer. The sequences come from CD4+ or CD8+ T cells sorted from blood, collected in a trial of the OX40 agonist ivuxolimab. The rearrangement joins TRBV5-1 to TRBJ1-1; TRBD1 might be the D (6 bases). CDR3 in DNA: TGCGCCAGCAGCACGACAGGGAACACTGAAGCTTTCTTT. Translation gives CASSTTGNTEAFF.